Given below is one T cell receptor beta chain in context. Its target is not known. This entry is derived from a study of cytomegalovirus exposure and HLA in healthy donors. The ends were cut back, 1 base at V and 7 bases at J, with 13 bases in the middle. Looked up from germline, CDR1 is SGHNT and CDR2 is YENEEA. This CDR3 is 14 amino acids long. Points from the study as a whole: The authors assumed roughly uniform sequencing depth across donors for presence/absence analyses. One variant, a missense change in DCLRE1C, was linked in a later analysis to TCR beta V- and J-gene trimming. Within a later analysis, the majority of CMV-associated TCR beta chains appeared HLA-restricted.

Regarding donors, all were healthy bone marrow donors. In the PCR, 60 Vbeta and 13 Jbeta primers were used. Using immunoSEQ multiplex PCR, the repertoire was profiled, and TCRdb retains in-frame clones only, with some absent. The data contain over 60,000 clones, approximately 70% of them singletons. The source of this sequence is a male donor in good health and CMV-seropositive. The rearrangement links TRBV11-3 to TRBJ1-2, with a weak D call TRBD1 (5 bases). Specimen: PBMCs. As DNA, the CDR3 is TGTGCCAGCAGCTTAGCCAGGGCGATAGGTGGCTACACCTTC. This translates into CASSLARAIGGYTF.